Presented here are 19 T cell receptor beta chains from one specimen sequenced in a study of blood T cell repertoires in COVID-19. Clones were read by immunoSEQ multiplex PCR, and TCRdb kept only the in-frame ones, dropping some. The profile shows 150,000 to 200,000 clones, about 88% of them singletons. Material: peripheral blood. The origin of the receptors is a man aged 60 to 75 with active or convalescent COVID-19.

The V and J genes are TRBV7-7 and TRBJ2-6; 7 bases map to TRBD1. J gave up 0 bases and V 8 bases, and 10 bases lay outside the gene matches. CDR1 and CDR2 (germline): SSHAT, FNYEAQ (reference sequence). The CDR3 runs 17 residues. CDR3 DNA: TGTGCCAGCTACAGGGGATCACCTCGCTCTGGGGCCAACGTCCTGACTTTC. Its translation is CASYRGSPRSGANVLTF.

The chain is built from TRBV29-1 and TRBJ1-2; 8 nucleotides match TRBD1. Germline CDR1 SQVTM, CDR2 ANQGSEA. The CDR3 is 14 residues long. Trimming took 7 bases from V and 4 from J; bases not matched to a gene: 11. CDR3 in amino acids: CSAEPGTGGYGYTF. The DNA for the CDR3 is TGCAGCGCCGAACCCGGGACAGGAGGCTATGGCTACACCTTC.

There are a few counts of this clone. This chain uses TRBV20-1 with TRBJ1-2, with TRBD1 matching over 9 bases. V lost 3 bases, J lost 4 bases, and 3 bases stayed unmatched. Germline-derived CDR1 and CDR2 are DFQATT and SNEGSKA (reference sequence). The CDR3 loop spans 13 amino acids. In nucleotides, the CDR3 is TGCAGTGCTAGTAGGGGACAGGGCTATGGCTACACCTTC. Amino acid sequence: CSASRGQGYGYTF.

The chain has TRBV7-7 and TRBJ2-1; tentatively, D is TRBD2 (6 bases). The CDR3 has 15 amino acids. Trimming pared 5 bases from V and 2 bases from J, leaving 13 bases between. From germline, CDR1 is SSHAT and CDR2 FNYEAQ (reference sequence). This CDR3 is CASSRGTGAYNEQFF. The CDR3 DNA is TGTGCCAGCAGCCGCGGGACCGGGGCCTACAATGAGCAGTTCTTC.

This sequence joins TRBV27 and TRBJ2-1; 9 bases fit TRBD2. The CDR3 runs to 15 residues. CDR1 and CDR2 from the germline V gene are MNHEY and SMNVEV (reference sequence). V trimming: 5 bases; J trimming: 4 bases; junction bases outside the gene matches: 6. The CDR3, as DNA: TGTGCCAGCAGTACAAGACTAGCGGAATACAATGAGCAGTTCTTC. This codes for CASSTRLAEYNEQFF.

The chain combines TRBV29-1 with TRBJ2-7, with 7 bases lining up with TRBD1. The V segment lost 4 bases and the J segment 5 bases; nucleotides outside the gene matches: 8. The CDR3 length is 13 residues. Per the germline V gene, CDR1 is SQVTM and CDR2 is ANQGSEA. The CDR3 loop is CSVGQGLGDEQYF. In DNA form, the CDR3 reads TGCAGCGTTGGACAGGGTCTAGGCGACGAGCAGTACTTC.

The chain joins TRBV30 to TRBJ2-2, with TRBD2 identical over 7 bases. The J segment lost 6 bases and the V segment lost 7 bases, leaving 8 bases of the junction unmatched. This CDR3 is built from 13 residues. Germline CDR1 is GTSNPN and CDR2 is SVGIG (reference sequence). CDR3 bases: TGTGCCTACTCCGGGACTACCTCCGGGGAGCTGTTTTTT. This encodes CAYSGTTSGELFF.

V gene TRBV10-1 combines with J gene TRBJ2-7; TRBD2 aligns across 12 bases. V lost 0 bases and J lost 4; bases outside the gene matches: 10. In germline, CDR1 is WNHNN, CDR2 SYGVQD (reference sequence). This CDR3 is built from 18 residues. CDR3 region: CASSESKLAGGPPYEQYF. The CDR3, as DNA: TGCGCCAGCAGTGAGTCGAAGCTAGCGGGAGGGCCTCCATACGAGCAGTACTTC.

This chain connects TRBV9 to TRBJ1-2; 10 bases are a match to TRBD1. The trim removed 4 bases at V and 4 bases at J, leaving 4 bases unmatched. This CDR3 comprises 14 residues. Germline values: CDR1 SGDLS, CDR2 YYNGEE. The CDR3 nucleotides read TGTGCCAGCAGCCGACAGGGGGCTGGCTATGGCTACACCTTC. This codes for CASSRQGAGYGYTF.

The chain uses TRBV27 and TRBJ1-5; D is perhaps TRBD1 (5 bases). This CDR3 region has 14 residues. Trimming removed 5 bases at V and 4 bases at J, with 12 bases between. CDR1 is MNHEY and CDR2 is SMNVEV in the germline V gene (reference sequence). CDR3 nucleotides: TGTGCCAGCAGTCCCCGGGGGGGGAATCAGCCCCAGCATTTT. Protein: CASSPRGGNQPQHF.

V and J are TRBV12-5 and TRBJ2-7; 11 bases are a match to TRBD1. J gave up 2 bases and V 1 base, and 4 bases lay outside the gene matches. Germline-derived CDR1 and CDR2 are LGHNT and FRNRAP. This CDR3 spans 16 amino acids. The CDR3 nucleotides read TGTGCTAGTGGTTTGGAGGGACAGGGGGTCCCCTACGAGCAGTACTTC. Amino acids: CASGLEGQGVPYEQYF.

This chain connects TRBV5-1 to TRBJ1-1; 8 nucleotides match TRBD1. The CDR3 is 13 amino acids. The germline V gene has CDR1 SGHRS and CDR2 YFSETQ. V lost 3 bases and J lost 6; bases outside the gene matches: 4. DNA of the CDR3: TGCGCCAGCAGCTCAGGGGGCAAGGCTGAAGCTTTCTTT. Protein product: CASSSGGKAEAFF.

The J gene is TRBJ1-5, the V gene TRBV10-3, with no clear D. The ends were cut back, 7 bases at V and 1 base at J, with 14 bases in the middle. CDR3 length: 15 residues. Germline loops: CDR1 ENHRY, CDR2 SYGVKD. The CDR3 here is CAIIIPSYSNQPQHF. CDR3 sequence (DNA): TGTGCCATCATCATCCCTAGTTACAGCAATCAGCCCCAGCATTTT.

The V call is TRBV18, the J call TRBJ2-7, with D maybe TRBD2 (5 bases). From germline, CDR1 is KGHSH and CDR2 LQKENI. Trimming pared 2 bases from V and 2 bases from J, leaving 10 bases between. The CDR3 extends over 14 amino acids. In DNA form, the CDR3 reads TGTGCCAGCTCACCAACCCGGGGTACCTACGAGCAGTACTTC. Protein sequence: CASSPTRGTYEQYF.

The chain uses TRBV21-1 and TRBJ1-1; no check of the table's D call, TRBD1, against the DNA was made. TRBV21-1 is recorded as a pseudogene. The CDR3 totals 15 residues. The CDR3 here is CASSKSTSGLTEAFF. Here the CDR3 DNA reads TGTGCCAGCAGCAAATCGACTTCAGGGTTAACTGAAGCTTTCTTT.

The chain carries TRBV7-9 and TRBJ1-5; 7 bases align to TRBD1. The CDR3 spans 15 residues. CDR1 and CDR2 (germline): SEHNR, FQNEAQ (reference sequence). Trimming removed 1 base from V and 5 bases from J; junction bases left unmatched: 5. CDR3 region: CASSLDGRGYQPQHF. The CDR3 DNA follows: TGTGCCAGCAGCTTAGACGGCAGGGGGTATCAGCCCCAGCATTTT.

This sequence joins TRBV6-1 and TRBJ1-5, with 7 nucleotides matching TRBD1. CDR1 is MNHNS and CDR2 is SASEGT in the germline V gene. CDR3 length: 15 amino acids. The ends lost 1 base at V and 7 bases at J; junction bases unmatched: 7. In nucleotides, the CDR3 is TGTGCCAGCAGTGAAGTGGGGGACAGCCTGCAGCCCCAGCATTTT. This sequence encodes CASSEVGDSLQPQHF.

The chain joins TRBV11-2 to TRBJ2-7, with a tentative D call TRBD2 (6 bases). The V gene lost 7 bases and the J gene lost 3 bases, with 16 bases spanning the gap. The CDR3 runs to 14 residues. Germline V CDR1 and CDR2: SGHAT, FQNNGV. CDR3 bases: TGTGCCAGCAAGGACAACCTCGGGAGCTACGAGCAGTACTTC. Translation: CASKDNLGSYEQYF.

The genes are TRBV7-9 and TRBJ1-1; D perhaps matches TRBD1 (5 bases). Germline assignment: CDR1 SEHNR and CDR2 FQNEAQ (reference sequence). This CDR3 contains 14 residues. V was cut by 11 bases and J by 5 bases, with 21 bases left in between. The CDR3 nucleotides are TGTGCCGGCCGGCGAGGAGGGGTGGGAACTGAAGCTTTCTTT. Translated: CAGRRGGVGTEAFF.